A selection of T cell receptor beta chains follows, all from one sample in a study of T cell changes during pregnancy in multiple sclerosis. Some clones are missing from TCRdb's copy, which holds only in-frame ones; the method was immunoSEQ multiplex PCR. Among around 69,000 clones, approximately 91% were seen once, and the ten largest hold approximately 1.4%. The material sequenced was peripheral blood, taken in the third trimester of pregnancy. The receptors here all came from a female donor with multiple sclerosis, enrolled in a pregnancy study. Each CDR3 is given with its conserved first and last residue. Fields, in order: CDR3 protein, CDR3 DNA, clone size, D gene, J gene, CDR3 length, V gene. A D gene is named only where the DNA matches it firmly. Not all rows give a size; the values are once, few, many and, for expanded clones, a class.

CDR3aa: CASSRPEGGGNTIYF
CDR3nt: TGCGCCAGCAGCCGACCTGAGGGCGGTGGAAACACCATATATTTT
abundance: -
d_gene: -
j_gene: TRBJ1-3
len: 15
v_gene: TRBV4-3

CDR3aa: CAGQGNTEAFF
CDR3nt: TGTGCCGGTCAGGGGAACACTGAAGCTTTCTTT
abundance: -
d_gene: -
j_gene: TRBJ1-1
len: 11
v_gene: TRBV30

CDR3aa: CASSLAGGRGQGTQYF
CDR3nt: TGCGCCAGCAGCTTGGCCGGGGGGCGAGGTCAAGGCACGCAGTATTTT
abundance: -
d_gene: -
j_gene: TRBJ2-3
len: 16
v_gene: TRBV5-1

CDR3aa: CASSVATGSSYEQYF
CDR3nt: TGTGCCAGCAGCGTAGCGACAGGAAGCTCCTACGAGCAGTACTTC
abundance: -
d_gene: -
j_gene: TRBJ2-7
len: 15
v_gene: TRBV9

CDR3aa: CASSISRAGRDEKLFF
CDR3nt: TGTGCCAGCTCAATTTCGCGAGCAGGGCGGGACGAAAAACTGTTTTTT
abundance: -
d_gene: -
j_gene: TRBJ1-4
len: 16
v_gene: TRBV18

CDR3aa: CASSSKRTGKSGYTF
CDR3nt: TGTGCCAGCAGCTCGAAGAGGACAGGGAAGAGCGGCTACACCTTC
abundance: -
d_gene: TRBD1
j_gene: TRBJ1-2
len: 15
v_gene: TRBV11-2

CDR3aa: CASSYSSGGSTDTQYF
CDR3nt: TGTGCCAGCAGTTACTCAAGCGGGGGATCCACAGATACGCAGTATTTT
abundance: -
d_gene: TRBD2
j_gene: TRBJ2-3
len: 16
v_gene: TRBV6-5

CDR3aa: CASSSDGTSITDTQYF
CDR3nt: TGTGCCAGCAGCAGCGACGGGACTAGCATAACAGATACGCAGTATTTT
abundance: -
d_gene: TRBD2
j_gene: TRBJ2-3
len: 16
v_gene: TRBV7-2

CDR3aa: CASGLGQNKAFF
CDR3nt: TGTGCCAGCGGACTGGGACAGAACAAAGCTTTCTTT
abundance: -
d_gene: TRBD1
j_gene: TRBJ1-1
len: 12
v_gene: TRBV2

CDR3aa: CASSPGPRNQPQHF
CDR3nt: TGTGCCAGCTCACCAGGGCCCCGCAATCAGCCCCAGCATTTT
abundance: few
d_gene: -
j_gene: TRBJ1-5
len: 14
v_gene: TRBV18

CDR3aa: CASSWTGGGTEAFF
CDR3nt: TGCGCCAGCAGCTGGACAGGGGGTGGGACTGAAGCTTTCTTT
abundance: -
d_gene: TRBD1
j_gene: TRBJ1-1
len: 14
v_gene: TRBV5-1

CDR3aa: CASSSGPGGEKLFF
CDR3nt: TGTGCCAGCAGCTCCGGGCCCGGAGGGGAAAAACTGTTTTTT
abundance: -
d_gene: -
j_gene: TRBJ1-4
len: 14
v_gene: TRBV9

CDR3aa: CASSPVSSYNEQFF
CDR3nt: TGTGCCAGCAGTCCGGTTAGCTCCTACAATGAGCAGTTCTTC
abundance: -
d_gene: -
j_gene: TRBJ2-1
len: 14
v_gene: TRBV27

CDR3aa: CASSPNLEQYF
CDR3nt: TGTGCCAGCAGCCCTAACCTCGAGCAGTACTTC
abundance: -
d_gene: -
j_gene: TRBJ2-7
len: 11
v_gene: TRBV7-3

CDR3aa: CASSETVFAGERSIQYF
CDR3nt: TGTGCCAGCAGTGAAACTGTCTTTGCGGGGGAGAGGAGCATTCAGTACTTC
abundance: -
d_gene: TRBD2
j_gene: TRBJ2-4
len: 17
v_gene: TRBV2

CDR3aa: CASSPRYYSSGGNTIYF
CDR3nt: TGTGCCAGCAGCCCCCGGTATTACAGTTCCGGAGGAAACACCATATATTTT
abundance: -
d_gene: -
j_gene: TRBJ1-3
len: 17
v_gene: TRBV9